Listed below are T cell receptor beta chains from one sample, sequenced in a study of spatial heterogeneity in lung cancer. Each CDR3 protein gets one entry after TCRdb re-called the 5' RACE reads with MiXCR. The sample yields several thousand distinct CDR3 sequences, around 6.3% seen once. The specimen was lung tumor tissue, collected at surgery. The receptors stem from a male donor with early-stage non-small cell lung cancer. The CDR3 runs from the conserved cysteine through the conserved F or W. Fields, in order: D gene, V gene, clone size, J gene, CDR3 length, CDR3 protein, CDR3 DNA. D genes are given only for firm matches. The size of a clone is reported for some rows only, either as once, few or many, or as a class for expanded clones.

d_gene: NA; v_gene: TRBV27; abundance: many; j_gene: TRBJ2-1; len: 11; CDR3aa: CASSLHNEQFF; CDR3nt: TGTGCCAGCAGTTTACACAATGAGCAGTTCTTC
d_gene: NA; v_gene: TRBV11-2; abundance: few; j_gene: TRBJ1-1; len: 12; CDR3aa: CASSTSNTEAFF; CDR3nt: TGTGCCAGCAGTACCTCGAACACTGAAGCTTTCTTT
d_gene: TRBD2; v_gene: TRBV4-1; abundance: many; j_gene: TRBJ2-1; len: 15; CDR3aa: CASSQASGGAKEQFF; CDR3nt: TGCGCCAGCAGCCAGGCTAGCGGGGGGGCCAAGGAGCAGTTCTTC
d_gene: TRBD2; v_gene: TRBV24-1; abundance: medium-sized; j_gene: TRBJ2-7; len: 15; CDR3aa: CATSDVTSGDYEQYF; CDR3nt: TGTGCCACCAGTGACGTGACTAGCGGGGACTACGAGCAGTACTTC
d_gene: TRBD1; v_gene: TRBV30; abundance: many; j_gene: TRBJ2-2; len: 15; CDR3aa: CAWSLLGGSTGELFF; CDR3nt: TGTGCCTGGAGTCTCCTAGGGGGCAGCACCGGGGAGCTGTTTTTT
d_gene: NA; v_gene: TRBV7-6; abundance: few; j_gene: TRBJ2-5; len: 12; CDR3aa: CASSLATETQYF; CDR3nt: TGTGCCAGCAGCTTAGCGACTGAGACCCAGTACTTC
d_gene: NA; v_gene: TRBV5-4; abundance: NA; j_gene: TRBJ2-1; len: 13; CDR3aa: CASSLSTGFEQFF; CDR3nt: TGTGCCAGCAGCCTGTCGACAGGTTTCGAGCAGTTCTTC
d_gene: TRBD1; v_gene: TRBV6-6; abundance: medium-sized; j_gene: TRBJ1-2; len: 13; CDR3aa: CASRAGGVNGNTF; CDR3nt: TGTGCCAGCAGGGCAGGGGGCGTTAATGGGAACACCTTC
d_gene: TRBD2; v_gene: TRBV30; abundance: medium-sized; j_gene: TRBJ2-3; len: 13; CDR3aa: CAWSTGGAETQYF; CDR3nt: TGTGCCTGGAGTACCGGGGGGGCGGAGACGCAGTATTTT
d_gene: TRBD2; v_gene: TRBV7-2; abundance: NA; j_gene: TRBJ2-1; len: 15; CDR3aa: CASSSGLALYNEQFF; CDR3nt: TGTGCCAGCAGCTCCGGACTAGCCCTTTACAATGAGCAGTTCTTC
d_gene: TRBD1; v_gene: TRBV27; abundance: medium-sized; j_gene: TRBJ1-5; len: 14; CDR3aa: CASSLRQGDQPQHF; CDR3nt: TGTGCCAGCAGTTTGCGACAGGGGGATCAGCCCCAGCATTTT